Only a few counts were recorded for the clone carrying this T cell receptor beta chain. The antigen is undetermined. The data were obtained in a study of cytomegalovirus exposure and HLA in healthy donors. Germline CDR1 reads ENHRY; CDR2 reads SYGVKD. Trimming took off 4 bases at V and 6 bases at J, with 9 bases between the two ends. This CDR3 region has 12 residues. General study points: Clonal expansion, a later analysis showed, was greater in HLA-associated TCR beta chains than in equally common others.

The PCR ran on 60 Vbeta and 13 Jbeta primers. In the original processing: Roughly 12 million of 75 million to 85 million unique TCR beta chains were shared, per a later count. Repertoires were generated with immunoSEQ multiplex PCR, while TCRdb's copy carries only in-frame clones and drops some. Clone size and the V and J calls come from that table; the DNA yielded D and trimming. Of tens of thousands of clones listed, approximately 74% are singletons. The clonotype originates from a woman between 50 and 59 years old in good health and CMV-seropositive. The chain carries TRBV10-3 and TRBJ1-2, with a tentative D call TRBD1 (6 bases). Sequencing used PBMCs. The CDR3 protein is CAISAGQHGYTF. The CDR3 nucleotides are TGTGCCATCAGTGCAGGACAGCATGGCTACACCTTC.